In this sample, the clone carrying this TCR beta chain turned up once. Its antigen is not known. V lost 10 bases, J lost 0 bases, and 16 bases lay in between. The CDR3 length is 14 residues. In germline, CDR1 is LNHDA, CDR2 SQIVND (reference sequence). Only in-frame clones appear in the TCRdb table, and some are missing; sequencing was by immunoSEQ multiplex PCR. Here the sample spans about 480,000 clones, roughly 89% being singletons. The sample belongs to a study of Ad26.COV2.S vaccination and SARS-CoV-2 variants. Study-wide background: The donor was enrolled in the Ad26.COV2.S arm of the COV1001 trial. Once or twice, 56 days apart, Ad26.COV2.S was delivered intramuscularly.

The treatment denotes: roughly 19 received Ad26.COV2.S at low or high dose, single or two shots; 5 received placebo; per-sample allocation not given. Day 63 after the first injection of vaccine or placebo was the sampling time. Study-wide results and limits: Total T cell responses, in the TCR breadth and depth analyses, may have been underestimated. The authors reported substantial breadth in spike-specific CD8+ and CD4+ T cell responses after vaccination.

The chain uses TRBV19 and TRBJ2-7; tentatively, D is TRBD1 (6 bases). The starting material was peripheral blood, obtained in a trial of Ad26.COV2.S vaccine versus placebo. The receptor was isolated from a person aged 18-60 years who received the Ad26.COV2.S COVID-19 vaccine or a placebo. CDR3 sequence (DNA): TGTGCCACCTCGGACAGTTTCGTCTCCTACGAGCAGTACTTC. The encoded protein is CATSDSFVSYEQYF. Full variable domain (outside the CDR3, taken from reference TRBV19 and TRBJ2-7): DGGITQSPKYLFRKEGQNVTLSCEQNLNHDAMYWYRQDPGQGLRLIYYSQIVNDFQKGDIAEGYSVSREKKESFPLTVTSAQKNPTAFYLCATSDSFVSYEQYFGPGTRLTVT.